The 7 T cell receptor beta chains below were found in one sample sequenced in a study of cytomegalovirus exposure and HLA in healthy donors. TCRdb keeps only in-frame clones here, not all; method: immunoSEQ multiplex PCR. The data hold 130,000 to 150,000 clones, with 80% to 95% observed a single time. The sample consisted of PBMCs. The receptors originated from a man in his late teens or twenties in good health and CMV-seronegative.

V and J are TRBV5-1 and TRBJ2-3; 7 bases map to TRBD1. Germline CDR1 and CDR2: SGHRS and YFSETQ. The CDR3 length is 15 residues. V trimming: 0 bases; J trimming: 4 bases; junction bases outside the gene matches: 5. CDR3 loop: CASSLVRGRPDTQYF. In DNA form, the CDR3 reads TGCGCCAGCAGCTTGGTTAGGGGGCGGCCAGATACGCAGTATTTT.

This clone was observed a single time. The chain uses TRBV18 and TRBJ1-1, with 9 bases matching TRBD1. Per germline, CDR1 KGHSH and CDR2 LQKENI. V dropped 0 bases and J dropped 12; count of bases not matched to a gene: 8. This CDR3 comprises 14 residues. CDR3 nucleotides: TGTGCCAGCTCACCACCGGGACAGGGCGAGATAACTTTCTTT. This encodes CASSPPGQGEITFF.

Comment on this clone: Germline is not matched at one junction end, which may reflect a read error. The J gene is TRBJ1-1, the V gene TRBV5-5; D gene uncertain. CDR1 and CDR2 from the germline V gene are SGHKS and YYEKEE (reference sequence). The CDR3 contains 11 residues. CDR3 DNA sequence: TGTGCCAGCAGCTTGCTCGGTCCTGATCTCTTT. Encoded protein: CASSLLGPDLF.

The chain employs TRBV9 and TRBJ2-1, with 13 positions matching TRBD2. V lost 4 bases to trimming and J lost 7 bases; unmatched junction nucleotides: 8. Germline values: CDR1 SGDLS, CDR2 YYNGEE. The CDR3 is 16 residues long. This chain's CDR3 is CASSPGTSGAINEQFF. The CDR3, as DNA: TGTGCCAGCAGCCCCGGGACTAGCGGGGCGATTAATGAGCAGTTCTTC.

The chain combines TRBV27 with TRBJ2-1; TRBD1 matches at 9 bases. V trimming: 6 bases; J trimming: 7 bases; junction bases outside the gene matches: 13. Germline V gene sequence: CDR1 MNHEY, CDR2 SMNVEV (reference sequence). CDR3 length equals 16 residues. CDR3 sequence: CASRKLQGALWNEQFF. CDR3 bases: TGTGCCAGCAGGAAACTACAGGGGGCCCTTTGGAATGAGCAGTTCTTC.

The chain employs TRBV27 and TRBJ2-3; 10 bases map to TRBD2. V was pared by 3 bases and J by 2 bases, with 8 bases of the junction left unmatched. Germline V gene sequence: CDR1 MNHEY, CDR2 SMNVEV (reference sequence). This CDR3 comprises 17 residues. The CDR3 loop reads CASSFTASGSPTDTQYF. In DNA, the CDR3 is TGTGCCAGCAGTTTTACGGCTAGCGGGAGCCCCACAGATACGCAGTATTTT.

The chain combines TRBV11-2 with TRBJ1-2; TRBD1 might be the D (6 bases). Trimming took 4 bases from V and 7 from J, leaving 16 bases between them. This CDR3 has 14 residues. Per the germline V gene, CDR1 is SGHAT and CDR2 is FQNNGV. The CDR3 protein is CASSSRGWGFGYTF. The CDR3 DNA is TGTGCCAGCAGCTCCAGGGGATGGGGTTTTGGCTACACCTTC. The entire variable domain, with the rest obtained from reference TRBV11-2 and TRBJ1-2, is as follows: EAGVAQSPRYKIIEKRQSVAFWCNPISGHATLYWYQQILGQGPKLLIQFQNNGVVDDSQLPKDRFSAERLKGVDSTLKIQPAKLEDSAVYLCASSSRGWGFGYTFGSGTRLTVV.